This section outlines one T cell receptor (beta chain) sequence together with its context. Its antigen remains undetermined. No much larger clone is present one base from it, and per-base qualities are unavailable. Samples from volunteer blood donors who had recovered from COVID-19 were contributed by a second Seattle source. The collaborating institutions used their own protocols to collect whole blood in K2EDTA tubes. Collaborator samples were shipped for TCRbeta analysis as frozen whole blood, isolated PBMCs, or DNA extracted from either sample type. This entry belongs to a study of blood T cell repertoires in COVID-19 (dated by TCRdb to about 2020). About the investigation overall: Samples from collaborators originated in the United States, Italy and Spain and spanned both the acute and convalescent phases of COVID-19. The material from the prospective study consisted of cDNA or gDNA derived from T cells, B-cell-depleted T cells, or PBMCs. Subjects who had been exposed to COVID-19, were actively infected with it, or had recovered from it provided the deeply sampled blood TCRbeta repertoires that made up the dataset. The repertoires were released in a freely available public database meant as a resource for research on the immune response to SARS-CoV-2. Samples were obtained from the ongoing ImmuneRACE study (first 160 participants) and from 1,254 subjects provided by 6 global collaborators. A de-identified subject ID, COVID-19 status, age in years and sex were almost always included in the sample metadata. Where available, HLA class I and class II types were obtained from metadata supplied by the sample provider rather than from assay-based typing.

The CDR3 spans 19 residues, from the cysteine through the phenylalanine. Only the CDR3 DNA stays, 57 bases, in frame from base 1. The germline V end is reduced by 3 bases and the J end by 2 bases; junction bases left unmatched: 16. In the germline V gene, CDR1 corresponds to SGDLS and CDR2 to YYNGEE. Beyond this particular receptor, the publication reports: How much clinical and demographic metadata was included differed by source and by participant, and the metadata was provided uncurated.

The immunoSEQ Assay, a bias-controlled multiplex PCR, was used to amplify TCRbeta CDR3 regions from genomic DNA. The authors processed their data as follows. Within the assay, amplification of reference gene primers was used to estimate how many nucleated cells each sample contained. Sequence reads were collapsed and filtered to measure the absolute abundance of every unique TCRbeta CDR3 rearrangement. For each sample, productive Simpson clonality was calculated as the square root of Simpson's diversity index over productive rearrangements. The immuneACCESS repertoire file appears here via TCRdb, limited to in-frame rearrangements. These files lack a portion of the clones; in checked studies, under half of the deficit traces to unresolved V genes, and the cause of the others is not known. V and J calls and clone size are as listed in that table; D and trimming were resolved from the DNA. The sample records roughly 200,000 clones, approximately 87% of which are singletons. 5.5% to 8% of the sample is held by the ten biggest clonotypes.

This chain is built from TRBV9 and TRBJ2-5; TRBD2 fits 10 bases in the junction. The receptor's source is a man aged 55 to 70 who had recovered from COVID-19. Sequencing was carried out using peripheral blood. This receptor carries the CDR3 CASSGGTTRTSGPQETQYF. Here is the DNA: TGTGCCAGCAGCGGAGGGACAACCCGGACTAGCGGACCACAAGAGACCCAGTACTTC. Here the CDR3 is joined to the reference TRBV9 and TRBJ2-5 genes, and the full variable domain is: DSGVTQTPKHLITATGQRVTLRCSPRSGDLSVYWYQQSLDQGLQFLIQYYNGEERAKGNILERFSAQQFPDLHSELNLSSLELGDSALYFCASSGGTTRTSGPQETQYFGPGTRLLVL.